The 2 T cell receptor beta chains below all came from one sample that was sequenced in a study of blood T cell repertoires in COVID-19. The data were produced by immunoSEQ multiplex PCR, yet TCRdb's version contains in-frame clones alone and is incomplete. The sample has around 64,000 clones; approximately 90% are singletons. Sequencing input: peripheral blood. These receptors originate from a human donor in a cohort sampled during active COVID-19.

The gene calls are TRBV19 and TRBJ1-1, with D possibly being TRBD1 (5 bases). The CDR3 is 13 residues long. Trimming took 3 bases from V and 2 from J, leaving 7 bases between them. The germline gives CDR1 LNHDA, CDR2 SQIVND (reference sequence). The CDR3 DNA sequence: TGTGCCAGTAGTATGGGGCGAAACACTGAAGCTTTCTTT. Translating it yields CASSMGRNTEAFF. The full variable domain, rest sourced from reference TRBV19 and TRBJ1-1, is DGGITQSPKYLFRKEGQNVTLSCEQNLNHDAMYWYRQDPGQGLRLIYYSQIVNDFQKGDIAEGYSVSREKKESFPLTVTSAQKNPTAFYLCASSMGRNTEAFFGQGTRLTVV.

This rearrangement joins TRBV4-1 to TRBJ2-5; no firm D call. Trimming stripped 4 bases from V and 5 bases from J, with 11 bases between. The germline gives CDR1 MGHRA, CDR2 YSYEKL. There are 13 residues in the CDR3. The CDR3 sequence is CASSPVFSETQYF. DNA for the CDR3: TGCGCCAGCAGCCCAGTCTTTTCCGAGACCCAGTACTTC.